Below, 5 T cell receptor beta chains from the same sample are listed, as sequenced in a study of T cells in Graves' hyperthyroidism and ophthalmopathy. RNA transcripts gave rise to amplified TCR beta CDR3 regions. The TCR CDR3 first-round RT-PCR relied on the HTBI primer set. In TCRdb, the multiplex PCR reads were re-called with MiXCR into one record per CDR3 protein. The sample consists of a few hundred thousand distinct CDR3 sequences, approximately 15% of them appearing once. The sample consisted of blood. All receptors derive from a woman in her late teens or twenties with Graves' hyperthyroidism.

This clonotype was observed many times. The chain has TRBV24-1 and TRBJ2-7; TRBD2 might be the D (6 bases). V dropped 0 bases and J dropped 0 bases, with 14 bases sitting between them. Germline V gene data show CDR1 as KGHDR and CDR2 as SFDVKD. The CDR3 length is 17 residues. CDR3 sequence reads: CATSDLCGGMCSYEQYF. Here the CDR3 DNA reads TGTGCCACCAGTGATTTGTGTGGGGGGATGTGCTCCTACGAGCAGTACTTC.

This clonotype occurred many times. V usage is TRBV28 and J usage is TRBJ2-1; 7 bases map to TRBD2. Germline assignment: CDR1 MDHEN and CDR2 SYDVKM. Trimming at V came to 6 bases and at J to 4 bases, leaving 3 bases not matched to a gene. The CDR3 has 13 residues. The CDR3 here is CASSTGGYNEQFF. In DNA, the CDR3 is TGTGCCAGCAGCACCGGGGGGTACAATGAGCAGTTCTTC. Full variable domain (outside the CDR3, taken from reference TRBV28 and TRBJ2-1): DVKVTQSSRYLVKRTGEKVFLECVQDMDHENMFWYRQDPGLGLRLIYFSYDVKMKEKGDIPEGYSVSREKKERFSLILESASTNQTSMYLCASSTGGYNEQFFGPGTRLTVL.

This clonotype was found many times. V usage is TRBV20-1 and J usage is TRBJ1-4, with 9 bases fitting TRBD1. The V and J ends lost 5 bases and 10 bases, in that order; junction bases with no gene match: 11. The CDR3 extends over 14 amino acids. CDR1 DFQATT and CDR2 SNEGSKA come from the germline V gene (reference sequence). In nucleotides, the CDR3 is TGCAGTGCTGCGGACAGGGGATACGGGGGAAAACTGTTTTTT. This gives the protein CSAADRGYGGKLFF.

This clonotype occurred a few times. The chain links TRBV6-5 to TRBJ1-2, with 7 bases lining up with TRBD1. Germline loops: CDR1 MNHEY, CDR2 SVGAGI. The CDR3 covers 15 residues. V shed 0 bases, J shed 6 bases, and the junction held 7 bases outside the gene matches. The CDR3 loop is CASSYSSGGIDGYTF. The CDR3 DNA follows: TGTGCCAGCAGTTACTCGTCAGGGGGTATTGATGGCTACACCTTC.

This clonotype was detected many times. The chain couples TRBV28 to TRBJ2-1, with D uncertain. Per germline, CDR1 MDHEN and CDR2 SYDVKM. This CDR3 is built from 12 residues. Trimming took off 10 bases at V and 9 bases at J, with 16 bases between the two ends. As DNA, the CDR3 is TGTGCCACTACCCCAAGGTTTACTGAGCAGTTCTTC. Its translation: CATTPRFTEQFF. Supplemented by reference TRBV28 and TRBJ2-1, the full variable domain reads DVKVTQSSRYLVKRTGEKVFLECVQDMDHENMFWYRQDPGLGLRLIYFSYDVKMKEKGDIPEGYSVSREKKERFSLILESASTNQTSMYLCATTPRFTEQFFGPGTRLTVL.